This TCR beta chain was sequenced during a study of blood T cell repertoires in COVID-19. The overall study: Samples of COVID-19 (acute and convalescent) were obtained from the United States, Italy and Spain. Nucleic acid was either cDNA or gDNA, and it came from T cells, B-cell-depleted T cells, or PBMCs.

The germline V gene encodes CDR1 SEHNR and CDR2 FQNEAQ (reference sequence). The CDR3 has 13 amino acids. V dropped 10 bases and J dropped 3 bases, with 15 bases sitting between them. Authors' analysis steps: How many nucleated cells were present was estimated from reference gene primer amplification. Data came from immunoSEQ multiplex PCR; TCRdb stores just in-frame clones and leaves some out. V and J calls and clone size are as listed in that table; D and trimming were resolved from the DNA. The sample holds roughly 65,000 clones, roughly 92% seen once. Specimen: peripheral blood. V gene TRBV7-9 combines with J gene TRBJ1-1; TRBD1 is a possible D gene (6 bases). The sequence derives from a man between 65 and 85 years old with active COVID-19. The CDR3: CAIKGGHDTEAFF. The DNA for the CDR3 is TGTGCCATAAAAGGGGGACATGACACTGAAGCTTTCTTT. Filled out from reference TRBV7-9 and TRBJ1-1, the complete variable domain reads DTGVSQNPRHKITKRGQNVTFRCDPISEHNRLYWYRQTLGQGPEFLTYFQNEAQLEKSRLLSDRFSAERPKGSFSTLEIQRTEQGDSAMYLCAIKGGHDTEAFFGQGTRLTVV.